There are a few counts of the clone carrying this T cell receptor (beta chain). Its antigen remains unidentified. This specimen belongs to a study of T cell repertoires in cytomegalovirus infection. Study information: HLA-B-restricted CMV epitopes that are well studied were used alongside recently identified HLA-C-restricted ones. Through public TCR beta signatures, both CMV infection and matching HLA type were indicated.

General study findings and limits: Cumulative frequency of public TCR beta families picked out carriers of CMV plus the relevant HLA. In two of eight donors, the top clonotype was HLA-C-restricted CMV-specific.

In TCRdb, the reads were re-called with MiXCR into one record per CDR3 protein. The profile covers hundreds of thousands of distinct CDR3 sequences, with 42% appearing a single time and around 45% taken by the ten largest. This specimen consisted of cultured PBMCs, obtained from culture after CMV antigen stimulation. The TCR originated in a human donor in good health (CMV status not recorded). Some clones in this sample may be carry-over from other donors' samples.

Here the CDR3 DNA reads TGCAGTGCTACCGCGGGACTAGTAAAAACAGATACGCAGTATTTT. It translates to CSATAGLVKTDTQYF. This chain joins TRBV20-1 and TRBJ2-3, with 8 nucleotides matching TRBD2. The ends lost 4 bases at V and 3 bases at J; junction bases unmatched: 9. The CDR3 length is 15 residues. Germline V gene lookup returns CDR1 DFQATT and CDR2 SNEGSKA (reference sequence).